This T cell receptor (beta chain) is drawn from a study of pediatric ulcerative colitis. One to two pinch biopsies were taken from the rectum during colonoscopy. The diagnostic colonoscopy in ulcerative colitis patients preceded any immunosuppressive treatment. V lost 5 bases to trimming and J lost 11 bases, with 13 bases between them. The CDR3 totals 12 residues. CDR1 and CDR2 (germline): MNHEY, SVGAGI. Measured with immunoSEQ multiplex PCR; TCRdb has only the in-frame clones, and not every one. The sample lists tens of thousands of clones, over 65% occurring once. The sample holds a few counts of this clone.

The clonotype was recovered from a boy between 5 and 17 years old with severe ulcerative colitis. Sequencing used gut tissue. The V and J genes are TRBV6-5 and TRBJ2-1; D remains ambiguous. CDR3 sequence: CASSKTGGQQFF. CDR3 coding DNA: TGTGCCAGCAGTAAAACGGGTGGGCAGCAGTTCTTC.